One sample yielded the 7 T cell receptor beta chains listed below, sequenced in a study of cytomegalovirus exposure and HLA in healthy donors. PCR was performed using 60 Vbeta and 13 Jbeta primers. TCRdb's copy holds only in-frame clones and misses some; the assay was immunoSEQ multiplex PCR. This sample carries under 300,000 clones, almost 85% of them seen once, and the ten largest clones take 1.5% to 2%. The specimen sequenced was PBMCs. The receptors stem from a woman aged 35 to 49 in good health and CMV-seropositive.

V is TRBV29-1 and J is TRBJ2-1; maybe TRBD2 (5 bases). CDR3 length: 16 amino acids. Germline assignment: CDR1 SQVTM and CDR2 ANQGSEA. Between the trimmed V and J ends, which lost 0 bases and 0 bases, there was a span of 12 bases. CDR3 bases: TGCAGCGTTGAAGATCCGGGATCGAGCTCCTACAATGAGCAGTTCTTC. Amino acid sequence: CSVEDPGSSSYNEQFF.

This clone has only a few counts. The V and J genes are TRBV6-1 and TRBJ2-7; D may be TRBD1 (5 bases). V was pared by 3 bases and J by 1 base, with 13 bases between. Germline CDR1 MNHNS, CDR2 SASEGT. CDR3 length: 15 residues. The CDR3 here is CASSDGVGQSYEQYF. As DNA, the CDR3 is TGTGCCAGCAGTGACGGTGTGGGGCAGTCCTACGAGCAGTACTTC.

The J gene is TRBJ2-3, the V gene TRBV15; 10 bases fit TRBD1. From germline, CDR1 is LNHNV and CDR2 YYDKDF (reference sequence). The CDR3 extends over 16 amino acids. V trimming: 3 bases; J trimming: 3 bases; junction bases outside the gene matches: 6. The CDR3 spells CATSRTGGAGTDTQYF. The DNA for the CDR3 is TGTGCCACCAGCAGGACAGGGGGCGCGGGGACAGATACGCAGTATTTT.

This clone has only one observation. DNA of the CDR3: TGTGCCAGCAGTCGACAGCGCAACTCTGGAAACACCATATATTTT. This sequence encodes CASSRQRNSGNTIYF. The rearrangement joins TRBV6-5 to TRBJ1-3; maybe TRBD1 (5 bases). The germline gives CDR1 MNHEY, CDR2 SVGAGI. V was cut by 5 bases and J by 0 bases, with 11 bases left in between. The CDR3 covers 15 residues.

The chain joins TRBV6-1 to TRBJ2-1; TRBD2 aligns across 9 bases. The germline CDR1 and CDR2 sequences are MNHNS and SASEGT. The CDR3 is 17 amino acids. The J segment lost 6 bases and the V segment lost 0 bases, leaving 9 bases of the junction unmatched. The CDR3 protein is CASSEAGGRAFVNEQFF. For the CDR3, the DNA is TGTGCCAGCAGTGAAGCGGGCGGGAGGGCTTTTGTCAATGAGCAGTTCTTC.

CDR3 protein: CASSFSDRGRGYTEAFF. Here the CDR3 DNA reads TGTGCCAGCAGCTTCTCAGACAGGGGGCGCGGTTACACTGAAGCTTTCTTT. This chain connects TRBV7-9 to TRBJ1-1; 10 bases are shared with TRBD1. V lost 3 bases, J lost 3 bases, and 10 bases stayed unmatched. This CDR3 has 17 residues. Germline V gene sequence: CDR1 SEHNR, CDR2 FQNEAQ (reference sequence). The full variable domain, in which reference TRBV7-9 and TRBJ1-1 provide the parts outside the CDR3, is DTGVSQNPRHKITKRGQNVTFRCDPISEHNRLYWYRQTLGQGPEFLTYFQNEAQLEKSRLLSDRFSAERPKGSFSTLEIQRTEQGDSAMYLCASSFSDRGRGYTEAFFGQGTRLTVV.

This clone was seen just once. This chain connects TRBV7-9 to TRBJ2-7; D might be TRBD1 (5 bases). CDR1 is SEHNR, CDR2 FQNEAQ, per germline (reference sequence). This CDR3 is 13 amino acids long. V lost 0 bases and J lost 9, with 12 bases in between. DNA of the CDR3: TGTGCCAGCAGCTTAGCTAGTCCCCAGGGGCAGTACTTC. The encoded protein is CASSLASPQGQYF.